A selection of T cell receptor beta chains follows, all from one sample in a study of shared clonotypes between healthy human individuals. The repertoire was sequenced with immunoSEQ multiplex PCR; TCRdb's copy has only in-frame clones and lacks some. This table has about 520,000 clones, about 96% appearing once. Input material: naive CD4+ T cells sorted from blood. The source of these receptors is a woman in her thirties in good health. Both conserved end residues are part of each CDR3. The D gene is left open where the match is weak. A row's size may be missing; if present it is once, few, many or a size class.

TRBD2 TRBJ2-2 TRBV29-1 . CSVVGAGLSGELFF TGCAGCGTTGTAGGAGCGGGACTTTCCGGGGAGCTGTTTTTT
. TRBJ2-7 TRBV5-1 . CASSSGPSWHEQYF TGCGCCAGCAGCTCGGGACCGTCCTGGCACGAGCAGTACTTC
. TRBJ2-3 TRBV7-2 . CASSPHGGGVTQYF TGTGCCAGCAGCCCCCACGGAGGGGGAGTTACGCAGTATTTT
. TRBJ1-4 TRBV28 . CASSLEGSANEKLFF TGTGCCAGCAGTTTAGAGGGGTCAGCTAATGAAAAACTGTTTTTT
TRBD1 TRBJ1-5 TRBV19 . CASSTPWTGKVPQPQHF TGTGCCAGTAGTACCCCTTGGACAGGGAAAGTCCCTCAGCCCCAGCATTTT
TRBD1 TRBJ2-3 TRBV9 . CASSRDRTNTQYF TGTGCCAGCAGTAGGGACAGAACTAATACGCAGTATTTT
TRBD1 TRBJ2-5 TRBV6-5 . CASRVPGGRMETQYF TGTGCCAGCAGAGTGCCAGGGGGTAGGATGGAGACCCAGTACTTC
TRBD1 TRBJ2-5 TRBV5-1 . CASSLGTGVSTTAETQYF TGCGCCAGCAGCCTGGGGACAGGGGTTTCCACTACGGCGGAGACCCAGTACTTC
. TRBJ2-5 TRBV27 . CASSLFYRTGPQTQYF TGTGCCAGCAGTTTATTCTACCGTACAGGGCCACAGACCCAGTACTTC
. TRBJ1-1 TRBV2 . CASFPPRGARNSEAFF TGTGCCAGCTTCCCCCCGAGAGGGGCCAGGAACTCTGAAGCTTTCTTT
TRBD1 TRBJ1-2 TRBV2 once CASNLQGDYGYTF TGTGCCAGCAATTTACAGGGGGACTATGGCTACACCTTC
. TRBJ1-1 TRBV28 . CASSLGAASGTEAFF TGTGCCAGCAGTTTAGGGGCCGCTTCGGGCACTGAAGCTTTCTTT
. TRBJ2-2 TRBV6-1 . CASTGLDANTGELFF TGTGCCAGCACCGGTCTAGACGCGAACACCGGGGAGCTGTTTTTT
. TRBJ1-1 TRBV30 . CAWSASGFTEAFF TGTGCCTGGAGTGCCTCTGGGTTCACTGAAGCTTTCTTT
. TRBJ1-5 TRBV19 once CASTGRGYSNQPQHF TGTGCCAGTACGGGTCGGGGTTATAGCAATCAGCCCCAGCATTTT
. TRBJ1-5 TRBV4-1 once CASSQTQRGVQPQHF TGCGCCAGCAGCCAAACCCAAAGGGGGGTCCAGCCCCAGCATTTT
TRBD2 TRBJ2-3 TRBV28 . CASSSPGSGSVFSSTDTQYF TGTGCCAGCAGTTCCCCCGGGAGCGGGAGTGTCTTTAGTAGCACAGATACGCAGTATTTT
. TRBJ1-1 TRBV15 . CATSSWTQNTEAFF TGTGCCACCAGCAGTTGGACCCAGAACACTGAAGCTTTCTTT
. TRBJ2-3 TRBV7-9 once CASSLAAGRTDTQYF TGTGCCAGCAGCTTAGCGGCGGGTCGAACAGATACGCAGTATTTT
. TRBJ1-2 TRBV4-1 . CASSQEGTQGDYGYTF TGCGCCAGCAGCCAAGAAGGTACCCAGGGAGACTATGGCTACACCTTC
. TRBJ2-2 TRBV19 . CASRRPWAGELFF TGTGCCAGTAGACGCCCCTGGGCCGGGGAGCTGTTTTTT
. TRBJ2-2 TRBV11-3 . CASSLASGELFF TGTGCCAGCAGCTTAGCGTCCGGGGAGCTGTTTTTT
. TRBJ2-6 TRBV6-5 . CASSYARASGANVLTF TGTGCCAGCAGTTACGCACGGGCCTCTGGGGCCAACGTCCTGACTTTC
. TRBJ1-4 TRBV28 once CASSLWGKLFF TGTGCCAGCAGTTTATGGGGGAAACTGTTTTTT
. TRBJ1-1 TRBV2 . CASSEGEAGEAFF TGTGCCAGCAGTGAAGGGGAGGCGGGTGAAGCTTTCTTT
. TRBJ2-7 TRBV4-1 . CASSQVSEGGEQYF TGCGCCAGCAGCCAAGTCTCCGAAGGGGGCGAGCAGTACTTC
. TRBJ2-3 TRBV7-9 . CASSLDRDGGTQYF TGTGCCAGCAGCTTAGACAGGGACGGGGGTACGCAGTATTTT
. TRBJ1-2 TRBV6-5 . CASSRGALNYGYTF TGTGCCAGCAGTAGGGGGGCATTGAACTATGGCTACACCTTC
. TRBJ2-7 TRBV2 . CASSESRYEQYF TGTGCCAGCAGTGAGAGCAGGTACGAGCAGTACTTC
TRBD2 TRBJ2-2 TRBV11-2 once CASSFTSGTNTGELFF TGTGCCAGCAGCTTTACTAGCGGGACGAACACCGGGGAGCTGTTTTTT
. TRBJ2-2 TRBV7-7 . CASSFGRGGTGELFF TGTGCCAGCAGCTTTGGCAGGGGTGGCACCGGGGAGCTGTTTTTT
. TRBJ2-7 TRBV5-4 . CATKTGSYEQYF TGTGCCACCAAGACCGGTTCCTACGAGCAGTACTTC
TRBD1 TRBJ2-1 TRBV5-1 . CASSFVAGTGGINEQFF TGCGCCAGCAGCTTCGTAGCCGGGACAGGGGGCATCAATGAGCAGTTCTTC
TRBD2 TRBJ2-7 TRBV5-1 . CASTPAGGGGYEQYF TGCGCCAGCACCCCTGCCGGGGGGGGAGGTTACGAGCAGTACTTC
. TRBJ2-1 TRBV7-2 . CASTPEASPYNEQFF TGTGCCAGCACTCCCGAGGCGAGTCCCTACAATGAGCAGTTCTTC
TRBD1 TRBJ1-1 TRBV28 . CASSLGQGNTEAFF TGTGCCAGCAGCCTCGGACAGGGCAACACTGAAGCTTTCTTT
. TRBJ2-2 TRBV19 . CASRQTGSPGELFF TGTGCCAGTAGACAAACGGGGTCTCCCGGGGAGCTGTTTTTT
. TRBJ2-3 TRBV18 . CASSPRATDTQYF TGTGCCAGCTCACCACGAGCCACAGATACGCAGTATTTT
. TRBJ1-2 TRBV28 . CASSPPGMRSNYGYTF TGTGCCAGCAGTCCTCCGGGGATGAGGAGTAACTATGGCTACACCTTC
. TRBJ2-5 TRBV5-4 once CASSFFLASHKTQYF TGTGCCAGCAGCTTCTTTCTGGCGAGCCATAAGACCCAGTACTTC
TRBD2 TRBJ2-7 TRBV6-4 . CASIWLAGASSYEQYF TGTGCCAGCATTTGGCTAGCGGGAGCCTCCTCCTACGAGCAGTACTTC
. TRBJ1-5 TRBV5-4 . CASSTDGSNQPQHF TGTGCCAGCAGCACAGACGGTAGCAATCAGCCCCAGCATTTT
TRBD2 TRBJ2-7 TRBV6-5 . CAVKRGNSYEQYF TGTGCCGTTAAGCGGGGAAACTCCTACGAGCAGTACTTC